The 22 T cell receptor beta chains below all came from one sample that was sequenced in a study of CD8 T cells in ankylosing spondylitis. TCRdb re-called the 5' RACE reads with MiXCR, one entry per CDR3 protein. In the table there are around 150,000 distinct CDR3 sequences, around a tenth of which are singletons. The sequenced sample consisted of blood, either unsorted or a sorted T cell fraction (not recorded which). Receptor source: a male donor with ankylosing spondylitis or in good health (not recorded which).

This clonotype has a count of ten or more. The chain joins TRBV20-1 to TRBJ2-7, with no clear D. V lost 3 bases and J 1 base, leaving 10 bases between the germline ends. This CDR3 is built from 13 residues. The germline gives CDR1 DFQATT, CDR2 SNEGSKA (reference sequence). The CDR3: CSASPNPSYEQYF. The CDR3 nucleotides are TGCAGTGCTAGTCCAAACCCATCCTACGAGCAGTACTTC.

J is TRBJ1-2 and V is TRBV28; the D gene is possibly TRBD1 (6 bases). In germline, CDR1 is MDHEN, CDR2 SYDVKM. Trimming took off 8 bases at V and 6 bases at J, with 22 bases between the two ends. The CDR3 loop spans 15 amino acids. The CDR3 DNA sequence: TGTGCCAGCCAGCGTGCGGGGGGCTGGATCGATGGCTACACCTTC. Protein sequence: CASQRAGGWIDGYTF.

There are a few counts of this clonotype. V usage is TRBV6-1 and J usage is TRBJ1-5; tentatively, D is TRBD1 (5 bases). The CDR3 runs 15 residues. Germline loops: CDR1 MNHNS, CDR2 SASEGT. V lost 1 base and J 2 bases, leaving 9 bases between the germline ends. The DNA for the CDR3 is TGTGCCAGCAGTGAAGGGGGCTTTGGCAATCAGCCCCAGCATTTT. Its protein product is CASSEGGFGNQPQHF.

The DNA of the CDR3 is TGTGCCAGCAGCTTAGTTGGGACTAGCGGGAACTTAAGCTCCTACGAGCAGTACTTC. Translating it yields CASSLVGTSGNLSSYEQYF. The rearrangement uses TRBV11-2 and TRBJ2-7; 13 bases align to TRBD2. Germline V CDR1 and CDR2: SGHAT, FQNNGV. V lost 1 base, J lost 0 bases, and 9 bases stayed unmatched. This CDR3 region has 19 residues.

The chain has TRBV28 and TRBJ2-2; TRBD1 is a possible D gene (6 bases). The V end was cut by 4 bases, the J end by 6 bases, with 12 bases between. The CDR3 length is 14 residues. Per germline, CDR1 MDHEN and CDR2 SYDVKM. The CDR3, as DNA: TGTGCCAGCAGTTCCCTACAGGGCGCCGGGGAGCTGTTTTTT. Translated, it gives CASSSLQGAGELFF.

Ten or more counts support this clonotype. The rearrangement uses TRBV2 and TRBJ1-6; D not resolved. Looked up from germline, CDR1 is SNHLY and CDR2 is FYNNEI. This CDR3 comprises 17 residues. The ends were cut back, 6 bases at V and 1 base at J, with 16 bases in the middle. CDR3 residues: CASSATLGWSYNSPLHF. In DNA form, the CDR3 reads TGTGCCAGCAGCGCGACGTTAGGGTGGTCCTATAATTCACCCCTCCACTTT.

This clonotype was recorded many times. The rearrangement links TRBV6-1 to TRBJ2-7; 11 nucleotides agree with TRBD1. CDR1 and CDR2 (germline): MNHNS, SASEGT. The CDR3 consists of 15 residues. V trimming: 5 bases; J trimming: 5 bases; junction bases outside the gene matches: 8. The CDR3 nucleotides are TGTGCCAGCAGTCCGCGGGGACAGGGGGTGGACGAGCAGTACTTC. Protein: CASSPRGQGVDEQYF.

This clonotype was recorded at least ten times. This chain links TRBV5-5 with TRBJ2-7; a weak D match, TRBD2 (6 bases). The V end lost 0 bases, the J end lost 1 base, and 14 bases lay between the germline ends. Looked up from germline, CDR1 is SGHKS and CDR2 is YYEKEE (reference sequence). The CDR3 has 16 residues. CDR3 nucleotides: TGTGCCAGCAGCTTGGACGCGGCAGGGAGGTCCTACGAGCAGTACTTC. Its protein is CASSLDAAGRSYEQYF.

In its sample, this clonotype was seen many times. The V gene is TRBV20-1, the J gene TRBJ2-6; a possible D gene is TRBD1 (6 bases). Germline V gene lookup returns CDR1 DFQATT and CDR2 SNEGSKA (reference sequence). CDR3 length: 14 amino acids. V dropped 6 bases and J dropped 2 bases, with 11 bases sitting between them. Written as DNA, the CDR3 is TGCAGTGCCACAGGGTTCACTGGGGCCAACGTCCTGACTTTC. This codes for CSATGFTGANVLTF.

This clonotype has ten or more counts. The rearrangement links TRBV3-1 to TRBJ2-1; weak D call: TRBD2 (5 bases). The V gene lost 4 bases and the J gene lost 5 bases, with 15 bases spanning the gap. Germline V gene data show CDR1 as LGHDT and CDR2 as YNNKEL (reference sequence). This CDR3 has 15 residues. The CDR3 loop is CASSPPRVRDNEQFF. The CDR3 nucleotides read TGTGCCAGCAGCCCTCCCCGGGTGCGGGACAATGAGCAGTTCTTC.

This clonotype was observed many times. V and J are TRBV3-1 and TRBJ2-7; 10 nucleotides align to TRBD2. Trimming took 7 bases from V and 5 from J; bases not matched to a gene: 17. Germline-derived CDR1 and CDR2 are LGHDT and YNNKEL (reference sequence). The CDR3 sequence is 17 residues long. CDR3 loop: CASNPGPGLAGENEQYF. The DNA of the CDR3 is TGTGCCAGCAACCCAGGCCCCGGGCTAGCGGGAGAAAACGAGCAGTACTTC.

Ten or more counts support this clonotype. The DNA of the CDR3 is TGTGCCAGCAGCTTACTTCAGGGCGTCCGGATTTACGAGCAGTACTTC. Protein product: CASSLLQGVRIYEQYF. The V gene is TRBV7-8, the J gene TRBJ2-7, with D perhaps TRBD1 (5 bases). The CDR3 spans 16 residues. CDR1 SGHVS and CDR2 FQNEAQ come from the germline V gene. V was shortened by 2 bases and J by 4 bases, with 18 bases between the two germline ends.

This clonotype was seen ten or more times. The genes are TRBV5-1 and TRBJ2-1; D is unresolved. This CDR3 has 20 amino acids. Germline loops: CDR1 SGHRS, CDR2 YFSETQ. The V and J ends lost 2 bases and 6 bases respectively, with 30 bases between them. The CDR3 sequence: CASSFHRPGSRVGLSNEQFF. CDR3 DNA: TGCGCCAGCAGCTTCCACCGGCCGGGTTCCCGTGTGGGGTTGAGCAATGAGCAGTTCTTC.

Points on this clonotype: This clone may be a read error of a much larger clone one base away. The chain carries TRBV5-1 and TRBJ1-1; D remains ambiguous. Germline V gives CDR1 SGHRS, CDR2 YFSETQ. V was pared by 0 bases and J by 3 bases, with 6 bases between. The CDR3 has 13 residues. The CDR3 bases are TGCGCCAGCAGCTTGGAGGCTGACACTGAAGCTTTCTTT. This encodes CASSLEADTEAFF.

This clonotype has more than one count but fewer than ten. This chain uses TRBV20-1 with TRBJ1-3; weak D call: TRBD1 (6 bases). The germline V gene has CDR1 DFQATT and CDR2 SNEGSKA (reference sequence). Trimming took 1 base from V and 0 from J, leaving 10 bases between them. The length of the CDR3 is 15 residues. The CDR3 sequence is CSARGDRPSGNTIYF. As DNA, the CDR3 is TGCAGTGCTAGAGGTGACAGGCCCTCTGGAAACACCATATATTTT.

The CDR3 loop is CASSKLWDRIPNEQYF. CDR3 DNA sequence: TGTGCCAGCAGTAAGTTATGGGACAGGATACCTAACGAGCAGTACTTC. The chain uses TRBV6-2 or TRBV6-3 and TRBJ2-7; 8 positions agree with TRBD1. The germline gives CDR1 MNHEY, CDR2 SVGEGT. The length of the CDR3 is 16 residues. After removal of 5 bases from V and 5 bases from J, the junction contained 14 bases not matched to a gene.

In the case of this clonotype: A read error may explain this, as a much larger clone is one base away. The chain has TRBV3-1 and TRBJ2-5; D is possibly TRBD2 (6 bases). Trimming stripped 3 bases from V and 3 bases from J, with 14 bases between. This CDR3 comprises 15 residues. Germline CDR1 LGHDT, CDR2 YNNKEL (reference sequence). CDR3 in amino acids: CASSHAGLVKETQYF. CDR3 in DNA: TGTGCCAGCAGCCACGCGGGGCTAGTGAAAGAGACCCAGTACTTC.

This clonotype was found many times. This sequence joins TRBV6-4 and TRBJ2-1, with 10 bases that match TRBD2. There are 15 residues in the CDR3. CDR1 is MRHNA, CDR2 SNTAGT, per germline. V was pared by 4 bases and J by 3 bases, with 3 bases of the junction left unmatched. The DNA of the CDR3 is TGTGCCAGCAGTGGCCTAGCGGGAGTCTACAATGAGCAGTTCTTC. This gives the protein CASSGLAGVYNEQFF.

This clonotype appeared many times. The chain recombines TRBV10-1 with TRBJ2-1; TRBD2 agrees at 7 bases. Germline trimming cut 3 bases from V and 5 bases from J; bases unmatched to any gene: 4. CDR3 length: 14 amino acids. The germline V gene encodes CDR1 WNHNN and CDR2 SYGVQD (reference sequence). This chain's CDR3 is CASSDGLVHNEQFF. CDR3 nucleotides: TGCGCCAGCAGTGATGGACTAGTCCACAATGAGCAGTTCTTC.

This clonotype turned up a few times. The chain has TRBV15 and TRBJ2-1; D perhaps matches TRBD1 (6 bases). The germline V and J ends were trimmed by 1 base and 7 bases, with 14 bases remaining between them. Germline V lookup: CDR1 LNHNV, CDR2 YYDKDF (reference sequence). This CDR3 comprises 15 residues. CDR3 coding DNA: TGTGCCACCAGCAGAGGCAGGGGTGGTATAAATGAGCAGTTCTTC. This sequence encodes CATSRGRGGINEQFF.

This clonotype was counted ten times or more. The CDR3 region is CASSLSSGGQNTGELFF. Here the CDR3 DNA reads TGTGCCAGCAGCTTGTCTAGCGGGGGGCAGAACACCGGGGAGCTGTTTTTT. The gene calls are TRBV5-6 and TRBJ2-2, with 11 bases matching TRBD2. The CDR3 runs 17 residues. Trimming took 1 base from V and 1 from J; bases not matched to a gene: 3. CDR1 is SGHDT, CDR2 YYEEEE, per germline.

The sample holds many counts of this clonotype. The V gene is TRBV6-2 or TRBV6-3, the J gene TRBJ2-7, with TRBD1 matching 7 bases. CDR3 length equals 15 residues. The germline V gene has CDR1 MNHEY and CDR2 SVGEGT. Trimming at V came to 0 bases and at J to 0 bases, leaving 2 bases not matched to a gene. CDR3 residues: CASSYSRDSSYEQYF. The CDR3 nucleotides are TGTGCCAGCAGTTACTCCCGGGACAGCTCCTACGAGCAGTACTTC.